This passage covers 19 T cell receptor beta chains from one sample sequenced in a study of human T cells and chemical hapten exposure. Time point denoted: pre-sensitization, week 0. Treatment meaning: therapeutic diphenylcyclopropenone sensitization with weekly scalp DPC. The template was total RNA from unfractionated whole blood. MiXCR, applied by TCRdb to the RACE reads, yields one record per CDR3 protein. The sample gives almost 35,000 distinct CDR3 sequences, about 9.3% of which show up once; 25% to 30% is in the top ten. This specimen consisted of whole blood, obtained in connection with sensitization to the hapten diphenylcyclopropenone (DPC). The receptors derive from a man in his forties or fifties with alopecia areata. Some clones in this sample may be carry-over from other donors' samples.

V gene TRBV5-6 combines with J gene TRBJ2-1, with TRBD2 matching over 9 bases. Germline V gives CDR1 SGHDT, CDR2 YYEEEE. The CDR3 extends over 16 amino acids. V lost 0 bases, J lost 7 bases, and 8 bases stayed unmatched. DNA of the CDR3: TGTGCCAGCAGCTTGGGAGCGGGAGGAAACGGGAATGAGCAGTTCTTC. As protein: CASSLGAGGNGNEQFF.

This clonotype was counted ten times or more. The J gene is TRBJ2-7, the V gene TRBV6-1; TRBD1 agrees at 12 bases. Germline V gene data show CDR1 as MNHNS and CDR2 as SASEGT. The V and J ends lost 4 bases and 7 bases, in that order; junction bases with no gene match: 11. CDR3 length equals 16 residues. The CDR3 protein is CASSGLPGQGAREQYF. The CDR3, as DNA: TGTGCCAGCAGTGGATTACCGGGACAGGGGGCTCGGGAGCAGTACTTC.

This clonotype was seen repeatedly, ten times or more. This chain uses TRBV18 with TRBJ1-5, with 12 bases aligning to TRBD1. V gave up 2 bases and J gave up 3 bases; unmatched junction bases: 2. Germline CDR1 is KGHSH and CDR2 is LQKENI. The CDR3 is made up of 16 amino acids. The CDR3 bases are TGTGCCAGCTCACCAGGGACAGGGGGCGTCAATCAGCCCCAGCATTTT. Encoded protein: CASSPGTGGVNQPQHF.

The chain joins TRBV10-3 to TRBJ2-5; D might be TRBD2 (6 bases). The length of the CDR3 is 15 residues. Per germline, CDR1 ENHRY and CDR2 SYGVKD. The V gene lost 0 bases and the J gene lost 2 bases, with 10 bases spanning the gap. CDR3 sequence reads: CAISESSREQETQYF. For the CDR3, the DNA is TGTGCCATCAGTGAGTCGAGCCGGGAGCAAGAGACCCAGTACTTC.

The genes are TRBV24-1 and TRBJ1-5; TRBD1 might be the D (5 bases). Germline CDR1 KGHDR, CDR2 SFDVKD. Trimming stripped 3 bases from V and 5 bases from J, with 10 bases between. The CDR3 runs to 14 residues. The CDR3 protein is CATSDAWGDQPQHF. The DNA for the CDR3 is TGTGCCACCAGTGATGCGTGGGGGGATCAGCCCCAGCATTTT.

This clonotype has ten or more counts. The CDR3 DNA reads as TGCAGTGCTAGCCCCCGGGTTTTGGCTAGCGTTGAGCAGTTCTTC. This codes for CSASPRVLASVEQFF. The chain joins TRBV20-1 to TRBJ2-1; tentative D call: TRBD2 (6 bases). V lost 3 bases and J 9 bases, leaving 21 bases between the germline ends. In germline, CDR1 is DFQATT, CDR2 SNEGSKA (reference sequence). The CDR3 extends over 15 amino acids.

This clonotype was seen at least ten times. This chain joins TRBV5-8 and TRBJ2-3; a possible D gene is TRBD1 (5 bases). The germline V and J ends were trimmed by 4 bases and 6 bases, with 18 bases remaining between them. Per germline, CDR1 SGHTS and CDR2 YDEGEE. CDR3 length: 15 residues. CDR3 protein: CASSRWIAAGDTQYF. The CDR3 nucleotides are TGTGCCAGCAGCCGTTGGATAGCCGCAGGGGATACGCAGTATTTT.

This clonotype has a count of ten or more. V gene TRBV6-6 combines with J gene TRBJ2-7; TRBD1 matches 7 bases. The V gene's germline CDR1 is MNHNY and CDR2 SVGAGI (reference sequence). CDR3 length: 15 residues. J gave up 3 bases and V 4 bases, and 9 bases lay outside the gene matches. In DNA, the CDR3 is TGTGCCAGCAGTTCTCAAGGGACAGCGAACTACGAGCAGTACTTC. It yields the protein CASSSQGTANYEQYF.

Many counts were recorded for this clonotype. In nucleotides, the CDR3 is TGTGCCAGCTCACCTGGGGCAGGGTATTACGAGCAGTACTTC. It yields the protein CASSPGAGYYEQYF. The V gene is TRBV18, the J gene TRBJ2-7; TRBD1 might be the D (5 bases). This CDR3 has 14 residues. Deletions cut 3 bases from V and 4 bases from J, with 13 bases between. Germline assignment: CDR1 KGHSH and CDR2 LQKENI. Complete variable domain (other parts from reference TRBV18 and TRBJ2-7): NAGVMQNPRHLVRRRGQEARLRCSPMKGHSHVYWYRQLPEEGLKFMVYLQKENIIDESGMPKERFSAEFPKEGPSILRIQQVVRGDSAAYFCASSPGAGYYEQYFGPGTRLTVT.

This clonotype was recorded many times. The CDR3, as DNA: TGTGCCATCAGTGAAATCGGGGCCCAAGAGACCCAGTACTTC. This translates into CAISEIGAQETQYF. The chain combines TRBV10-3 with TRBJ2-5, with D perhaps given as TRBD1 or TRBD2 (5 bases each). Germline CDR1 is ENHRY and CDR2 is SYGVKD. The CDR3 extends over 14 amino acids. V was pared by 3 bases and J by 1 base, with 9 bases between.

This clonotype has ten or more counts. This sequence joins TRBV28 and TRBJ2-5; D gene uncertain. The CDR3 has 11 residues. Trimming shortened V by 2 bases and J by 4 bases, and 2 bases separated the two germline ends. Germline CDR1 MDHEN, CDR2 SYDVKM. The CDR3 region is CASSLLETQYF. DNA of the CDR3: TGTGCCAGCAGTTTACTAGAGACCCAGTACTTC.

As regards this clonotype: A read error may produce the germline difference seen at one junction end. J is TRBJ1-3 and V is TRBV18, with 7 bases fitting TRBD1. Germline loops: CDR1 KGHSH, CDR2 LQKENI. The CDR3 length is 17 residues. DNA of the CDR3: TGTGCCTGCTCACCACAGGGGCGCGGAGGATCTGAAAACACCATATATTTT. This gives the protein CACSPQGRGGSENTIYF.

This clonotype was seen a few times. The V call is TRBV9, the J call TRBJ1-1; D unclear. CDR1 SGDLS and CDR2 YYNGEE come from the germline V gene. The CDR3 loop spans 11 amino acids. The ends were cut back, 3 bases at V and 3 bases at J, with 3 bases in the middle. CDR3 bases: TGTGCCAGCAGCGCATACACTGAAGCTTTCTTT. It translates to CASSAYTEAFF.

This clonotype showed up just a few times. CDR3 nucleotides: TGTGCCAGCAGCGTAGATGGAGGGGCCCTGAACACTGAAGCTTTCTTT. Translation gives CASSVDGGALNTEAFF. The rearrangement uses TRBV9 and TRBJ1-1; TRBD1 might be the D (5 bases). Trimming removed 0 bases from V and 0 bases from J, with 12 bases in between. This CDR3 contains 16 residues. CDR1 and CDR2 (germline): SGDLS, YYNGEE.

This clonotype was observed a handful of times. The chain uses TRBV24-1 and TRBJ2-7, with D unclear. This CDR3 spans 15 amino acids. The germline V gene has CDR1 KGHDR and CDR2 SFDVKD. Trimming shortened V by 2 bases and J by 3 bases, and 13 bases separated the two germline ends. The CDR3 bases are TGTGCCACCAGTGATTCCCGGCCAGGCCGCTACGAGCAGTACTTC. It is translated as CATSDSRPGRYEQYF.

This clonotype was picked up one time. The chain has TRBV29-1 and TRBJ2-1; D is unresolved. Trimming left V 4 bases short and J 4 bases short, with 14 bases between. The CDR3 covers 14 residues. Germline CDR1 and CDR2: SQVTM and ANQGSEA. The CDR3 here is CSVAPRSGYNEQFF. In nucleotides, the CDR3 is TGCAGCGTTGCCCCCCGTTCCGGGTACAATGAGCAGTTCTTC.

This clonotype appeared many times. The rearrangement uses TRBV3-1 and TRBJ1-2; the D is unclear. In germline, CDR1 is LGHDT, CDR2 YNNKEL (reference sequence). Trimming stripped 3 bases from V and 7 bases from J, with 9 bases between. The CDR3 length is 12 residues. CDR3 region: CASSHRGSGYTF. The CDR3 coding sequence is TGTGCCAGCAGCCACCGTGGGAGTGGCTACACCTTC.

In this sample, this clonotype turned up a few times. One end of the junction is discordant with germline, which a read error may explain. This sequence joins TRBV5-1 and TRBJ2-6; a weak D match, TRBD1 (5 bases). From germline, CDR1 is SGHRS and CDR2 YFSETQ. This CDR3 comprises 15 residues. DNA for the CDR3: TGCGCCAGCAGCCCCCCAGCCTCTGGGGCCAACGTCCTGATTTTC. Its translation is CASSPPASGANVLIF.

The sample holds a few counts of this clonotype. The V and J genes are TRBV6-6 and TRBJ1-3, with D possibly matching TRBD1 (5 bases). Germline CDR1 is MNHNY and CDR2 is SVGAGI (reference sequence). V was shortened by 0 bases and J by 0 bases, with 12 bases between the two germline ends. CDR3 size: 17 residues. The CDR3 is CASSYSSQGYSGNTIYF. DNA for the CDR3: TGTGCCAGCAGTTACTCATCCCAGGGCTACTCTGGAAACACCATATATTTT.